This T cell receptor beta chain was identified during a study of blood T cell repertoires in COVID-19. Per the germline V gene, CDR1 is MNHEY and CDR2 is SVGAGI. The V and J ends lost 6 bases and 5 bases respectively, with 19 bases between them. This CDR3 has 15 amino acids. Some clones are missing from TCRdb's copy, which holds only in-frame ones; the method was immunoSEQ multiplex PCR. The profile shows tens of thousands of clones, approximately 80% of them singletons. Sequenced input: peripheral blood. This clonotype was obtained from a man at least 80 years old with acute or convalescent COVID-19. The chain is built from TRBV6-5 and TRBJ1-2, with D maybe TRBD1 (6 bases). The CDR3 loop is CASSIRGREEYGYTF. The CDR3 DNA sequence: TGTGCCAGCAGCATCAGGGGTCGCGAAGAGTATGGCTACACCTTC.